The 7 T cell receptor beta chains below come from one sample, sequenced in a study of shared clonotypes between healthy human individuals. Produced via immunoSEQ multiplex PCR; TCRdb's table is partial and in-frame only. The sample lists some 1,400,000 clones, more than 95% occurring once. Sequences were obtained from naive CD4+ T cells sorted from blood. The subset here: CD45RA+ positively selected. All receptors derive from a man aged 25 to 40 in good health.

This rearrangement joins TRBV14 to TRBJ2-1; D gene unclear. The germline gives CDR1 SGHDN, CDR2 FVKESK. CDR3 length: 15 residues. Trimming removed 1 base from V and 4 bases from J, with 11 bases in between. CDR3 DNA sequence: TGTGCCAGCAGCCAAGGACGGCGGCCATACAATGAGCAGTTCTTC. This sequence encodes CASSQGRRPYNEQFF.

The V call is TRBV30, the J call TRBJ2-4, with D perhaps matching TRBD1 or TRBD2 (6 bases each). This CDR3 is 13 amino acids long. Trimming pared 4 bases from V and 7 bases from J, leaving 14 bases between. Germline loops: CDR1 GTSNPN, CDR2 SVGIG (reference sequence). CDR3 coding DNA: TGTGCCTGGACCGTCATCGGGGGCAACATTCAGTACTTC. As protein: CAWTVIGGNIQYF. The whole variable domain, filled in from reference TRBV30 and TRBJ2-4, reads SQTIHQWPATLVQPVGSPLSLECTVEGTSNPNLYWYRQAAGRGLQLLFYSVGIGQISSEVPQNLSASRPQDRQFILSSKKLLLSDSGFYLCAWTVIGGNIQYFGAGTRLSVL.

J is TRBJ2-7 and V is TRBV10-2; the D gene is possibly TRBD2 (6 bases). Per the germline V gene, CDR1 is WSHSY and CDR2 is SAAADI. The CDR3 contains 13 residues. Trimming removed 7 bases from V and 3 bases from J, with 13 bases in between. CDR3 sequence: CASNGLASYEQYF. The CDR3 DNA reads TGCGCCAGCAACGGCCTAGCGAGCTACGAGCAGTACTTC.

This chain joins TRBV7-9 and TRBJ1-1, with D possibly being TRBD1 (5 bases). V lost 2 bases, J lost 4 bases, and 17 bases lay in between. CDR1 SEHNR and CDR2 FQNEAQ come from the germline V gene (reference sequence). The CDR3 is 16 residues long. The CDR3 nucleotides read TGTGCCAGCAGCTTACTACGGCAAATTGGGGGCACTGAAGCTTTCTTT. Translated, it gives CASSLLRQIGGTEAFF. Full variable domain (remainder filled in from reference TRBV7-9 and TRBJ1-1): DTGVSQNPRHKITKRGQNVTFRCDPISEHNRLYWYRQTLGQGPEFLTYFQNEAQLEKSRLLSDRFSAERPKGSFSTLEIQRTEQGDSAMYLCASSLLRQIGGTEAFFGQGTRLTVV.

CDR3 DNA sequence: TGCAGCGGCCGGGGGGGAGAGACCCAGTACTTC. Translating it yields CSGRGGETQYF. The genes are TRBV29-1 and TRBJ2-5, with TRBD2 identical over 8 bases. This CDR3 comprises 11 residues. The ends lost 7 bases at V and 4 bases at J; junction bases unmatched: 2. From germline, CDR1 is SQVTM and CDR2 ANQGSEA.

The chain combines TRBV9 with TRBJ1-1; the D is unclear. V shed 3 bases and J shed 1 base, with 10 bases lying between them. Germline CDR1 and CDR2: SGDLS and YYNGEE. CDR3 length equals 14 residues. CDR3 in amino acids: CASSARSWNTEAFF. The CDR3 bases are TGTGCCAGCAGCGCAAGGTCCTGGAACACTGAAGCTTTCTTT.

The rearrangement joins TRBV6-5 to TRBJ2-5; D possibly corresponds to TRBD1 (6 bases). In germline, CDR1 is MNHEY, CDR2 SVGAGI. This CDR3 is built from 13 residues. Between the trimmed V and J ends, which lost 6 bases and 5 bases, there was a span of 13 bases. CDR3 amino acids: CASRETGPETQYF. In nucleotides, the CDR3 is TGTGCCAGCAGGGAAACAGGGCCGGAGACCCAGTACTTC.